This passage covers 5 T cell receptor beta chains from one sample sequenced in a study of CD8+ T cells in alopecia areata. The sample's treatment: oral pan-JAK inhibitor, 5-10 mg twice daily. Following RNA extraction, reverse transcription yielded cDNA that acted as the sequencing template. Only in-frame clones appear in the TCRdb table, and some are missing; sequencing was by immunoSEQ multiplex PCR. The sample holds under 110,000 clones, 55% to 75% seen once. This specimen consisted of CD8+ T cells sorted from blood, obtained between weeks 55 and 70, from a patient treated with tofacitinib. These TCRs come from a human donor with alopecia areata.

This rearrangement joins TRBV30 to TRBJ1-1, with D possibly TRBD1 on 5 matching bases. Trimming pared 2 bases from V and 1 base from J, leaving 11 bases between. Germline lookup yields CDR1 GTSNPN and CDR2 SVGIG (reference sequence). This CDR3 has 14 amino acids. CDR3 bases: TGTGCCTGGAGTTGGCGCGGGGGGAACACTGAAGCTTTCTTT. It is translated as CAWSWRGGNTEAFF.

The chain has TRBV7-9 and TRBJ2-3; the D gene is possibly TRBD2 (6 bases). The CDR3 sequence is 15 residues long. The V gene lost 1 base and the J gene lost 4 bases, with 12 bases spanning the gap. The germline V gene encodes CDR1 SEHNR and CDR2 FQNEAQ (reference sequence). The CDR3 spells CASSLVGGNADTQYF. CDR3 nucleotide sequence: TGTGCCAGCAGCTTAGTAGGCGGGAACGCAGATACGCAGTATTTT. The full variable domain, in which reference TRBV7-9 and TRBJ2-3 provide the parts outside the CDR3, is DTGVSQNPRHKITKRGQNVTFRCDPISEHNRLYWYRQTLGQGPEFLTYFQNEAQLEKSRLLSDRFSAERPKGSFSTLEIQRTEQGDSAMYLCASSLVGGNADTQYFGPGTRLTVL.

This CDR3 reads CASSVRTVGTEAFF. CDR3 in DNA: TGTGCCAGCAGCGTGAGGACGGTTGGAACTGAAGCTTTCTTT. This rearrangement joins TRBV9 to TRBJ1-1; D is unresolved. Germline V lookup: CDR1 SGDLS, CDR2 YYNGEE. Trimming left V 2 bases short and J 5 bases short, with 13 bases between. CDR3 length equals 14 residues.

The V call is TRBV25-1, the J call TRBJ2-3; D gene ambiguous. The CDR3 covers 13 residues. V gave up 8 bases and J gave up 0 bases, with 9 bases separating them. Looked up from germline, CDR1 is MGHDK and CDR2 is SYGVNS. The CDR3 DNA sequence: TGTGCCAGCCGTTTGACTAGCACAGATACGCAGTATTTT. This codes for CASRLTSTDTQYF.

The CDR3 DNA sequence: TGCGCCAGCAGCTTGGTTCCCCCGCCGAACACTGAAGCTTTCTTT. Its protein is CASSLVPPPNTEAFF. The chain has TRBV5-1 and TRBJ1-1; D gene uncertain. Per germline, CDR1 SGHRS and CDR2 YFSETQ. Trimming pared 0 bases from V and 1 base from J, leaving 10 bases between. The CDR3 is made up of 15 amino acids.